The 10 T cell receptor beta chains below come from one sample, sequenced in a study of blood T cell repertoires in COVID-19. Libraries were prepared by immunoSEQ multiplex PCR; TCRdb keeps only in-frame clonotypes and omits some of them. The profile shows 300,000 or so clones, about 82% of them singletons. Sequencing input: peripheral blood. Every receptor here comes from a woman in her 50s with active or convalescent COVID-19.

The V gene is TRBV20-1, the J gene TRBJ2-7; possibly TRBD1 for D (6 bases). This CDR3 contains 11 residues. From germline, CDR1 is DFQATT and CDR2 SNEGSKA (reference sequence). V was trimmed by 3 bases and J by 7 bases, leaving 10 bases between them. The DNA of the CDR3 is TGCAGTGCTAGCAGGGGATTGGAGCAGTACTTC. It yields the protein CSASRGLEQYF.

The V gene is TRBV2, the J gene TRBJ2-3; TRBD1 matches at 8 bases. Germline V gene sequence: CDR1 SNHLY, CDR2 FYNNEI. The CDR3 totals 15 residues. Trimming removed 6 bases from V and 4 bases from J; junction bases left unmatched: 9. CDR3 protein: CASRPRTGLADTQYF. CDR3 coding DNA: TGTGCCAGCAGGCCTCGGACAGGGCTGGCAGATACGCAGTATTTT.

Only one count was recorded for this clone. The rearrangement links TRBV7-3 to TRBJ1-6; 7 positions match TRBD1. This CDR3 has 15 residues. Germline V gene data show CDR1 as SGHTA and CDR2 as FQGTGA. With 5 bases clipped from V and 7 bases from J, the junction kept 8 bases outside the gene matches. The CDR3 here is CASSLATGPNSPLHF. The DNA for the CDR3 is TGTGCCAGCAGCCTCGCGACAGGGCCGAATTCACCCCTCCACTTT.

This clone has a single count. The chain employs TRBV7-2 and TRBJ2-7; tentatively, D is TRBD2 (7 bases). From germline, CDR1 is SGHTA and CDR2 FQGNSA. Trimming took 2 bases from V and 9 from J, leaving 11 bases between them. The CDR3 spans 12 residues. The CDR3 spells CASSLRGGSQYF. In DNA form, the CDR3 reads TGTGCCAGCAGCTTAAGGGGGGGCTCGCAGTACTTC.

The V call is TRBV7-3, the J call TRBJ2-7, with 14 bases that match TRBD2. The CDR3 length is 24 residues. Germline V lookup: CDR1 SGHTA, CDR2 FQGTGA. With 1 base clipped from V and 0 bases from J, the junction kept 23 bases outside the gene matches. The CDR3 coding sequence is TGTGCCAGCAGCTTAAAAAAAGGGGATTCGGGGACTAGCGGGAGTACCCCACTCTCCTACGAGCAGTACTTC. This encodes CASSLKKGDSGTSGSTPLSYEQYF.

The gene calls are TRBV28 and TRBJ2-3; D is possibly TRBD2 (7 bases). The V and J ends lost 3 bases and 2 bases respectively, with 9 bases between them. The CDR3 extends over 14 amino acids. In germline, CDR1 is MDHEN, CDR2 SYDVKM. In nucleotides, the CDR3 is TGTGCCAGCAGTTTGGGGGGGGCCACAGATACGCAGTATTTT. It is translated as CASSLGGATDTQYF.

V usage is TRBV2 and J usage is TRBJ2-7; weak D call: TRBD2 (5 bases). From germline, CDR1 is SNHLY and CDR2 FYNNEI. V lost 5 bases and J 11 bases, leaving 19 bases between the germline ends. This CDR3 has 13 amino acids. The CDR3 reads CASSPGGPMREYF. The CDR3 DNA reads TGTGCCAGCAGTCCGGGCGGGCCGATGCGGGAGTACTTC.

This chain links TRBV2 with TRBJ2-7; D gene ambiguous. CDR1 is SNHLY, CDR2 FYNNEI, per germline. V lost 7 bases, J lost 4 bases, and 14 bases lay in between. The CDR3 consists of 13 residues. In DNA form, the CDR3 reads TGTGCCAGCAAGGAACAGTACTCTTACGAGCAGTACTTC. It encodes CASKEQYSYEQYF.

V usage is TRBV15 and J usage is TRBJ1-5; D ambiguous. Between the trimmed V and J ends, which lost 1 base and 3 bases, there was a span of 13 bases. The CDR3 spans 16 residues. Germline V gives CDR1 LNHNV, CDR2 YYDKDF (reference sequence). The CDR3 sequence: CATSRGAGRNNQPQHF. CDR3 nucleotide sequence: TGTGCCACCAGCAGAGGGGCCGGGAGGAACAATCAGCCCCAGCATTTT.

The chain carries TRBV3-1 (or the pseudogene TRBV3-2) and TRBJ2-5; 8 bases are shared with TRBD1. CDR1 LGHDT and CDR2 YNNKEL come from the germline V gene (reference sequence). This CDR3 has 16 amino acids. J gave up 2 bases and V 4 bases, and 9 bases lay outside the gene matches. CDR3: CASSPGTRTGQETQYF. The CDR3 DNA sequence: TGTGCCAGCAGCCCCGGGACCAGGACAGGGCAAGAGACCCAGTACTTC.